The present entry profiles one T cell receptor (beta chain) with its context. Its binding antigen is unknown. Qualities for individual bases were not recorded, and no much larger clone is one base off. Libraries were constructed by the immunoSEQ multiplex PCR assay. As stored in TCRdb, this immuneACCESS dataset retains in-frame rearrangements with V and J assigned. A fraction of the clones does not appear; measured against another copy, unresolved V genes explain less than half of the discrepancy, and the remainder lacks a known reason. The sample yields roughly 40,000 clones; approximately 92% were counted once. Around 1.2% of the sample rests with the top ten. The junction shows trimming of 5 bases on V and 5 bases on J, and the gene matches do not reach 11 bases of it. CDR1 and CDR2 (MDHEN, SYDVKM) derive from the germline V gene. Including the terminal cysteine and phenylalanine, the CDR3 comprises 15 residues. The kept DNA is CDR3 alone, 45 bases in frame from the first base.

The data are from a study of T cell changes during pregnancy in multiple sclerosis (dated by TCRdb to about 2019). With regard to the full study: The study examined how the T cell repertoire changed over the course of pregnancy in women with multiple sclerosis.

The sequence was collected from a female donor with multiple sclerosis, enrolled in a pregnancy study. The chain is made from TRBV28 and TRBJ1-1; the central 7 bases match TRBD1. The input for sequencing was peripheral blood, taken before pregnancy. The nucleotide sequence is given as TGTGCCAGCAGTCATCGACAGGGACGAGGAACTGAAGCTTTCTTT. This translates into CASSHRQGRGTEAFF.